The source of this T cell receptor (beta chain) is a study of molecular identifiers for immune sequencing clone quantification. After removal of 2 bases from V and 6 bases from J, the junction contained 7 bases not matched to a gene. This CDR3 has 16 amino acids. CDR1 and CDR2 from the germline V gene are SGDLS and YYNGEE. TCRdb re-analysed the PCR reads in MiXCR, keeping a single row per CDR3 protein. The sample has approximately 60,000 distinct CDR3 sequences, under 20% seen once; the top ten hold about 1.5%. V is TRBV9 and J is TRBJ2-3; TRBD2 matches at 12 bases. Sequencing used naive CD8+ T cells from blood, with Jurkat cell RNA spiked in. Subset given: FACS-sorted CD8+CD4-CCR7+CD45RA+ naive T cells. This TCR came from a human donor in good health. Some libraries in this study had Jurkat cell RNA spiked in. CDR3 residues: CASSVGLAGRPDTQYF. CDR3 bases: TGTGCCAGCAGCGTTGGACTAGCGGGGCGGCCGGATACGCAGTATTTT.